The present T cell receptor (beta chain) was sequenced within a study of human T cells and chemical hapten exposure. Across the whole study: Small pooled library volume differences mainly caused per-sample TCR yield variation. Study outcomes and limitations: With DPC sensitization, TCRs exceeding 1 in 1000 frequency showed no change.

Time point given: healthy volunteer bleed at 2 weeks. The total RNA was obtained from whole blood that was not fractionated. Regarding this clonotype: As yet, its antigen is unknown.

The library tagged individual cDNA molecules with unique molecular identifiers. Authors' data handling: Across samples, TCR counts had a median of about 92,000 and ranged from about 20,000 to 690,600. A single record per CDR3 protein comes from TCRdb applying MiXCR to the RACE reads. These V and J calls rely on TCRdb rather than the paper's analysis. This repertoire shows tens of thousands of distinct CDR3 sequences, 4.4% found once; its top ten account for less than 6%. V shed 4 bases and J 2 bases; nucleotides not matched to a gene: 8. Germline V gene lookup returns CDR1 SGHNT and CDR2 YYREEE (reference sequence). The CDR3 totals 16 residues.

The sequence was obtained from a human donor in good health. Some clones in this sample may be carry-over from other donors' samples. The material sequenced was whole blood. The V gene is TRBV5-4, the J gene TRBJ2-5; TRBD2 aligns across 10 bases. The CDR3 nucleotides are TGTGCCAGCAGCCGACTGGGGACTAGCGAGCAAGAGACCCAGTACTTC. Translating gives CASSRLGTSEQETQYF.